The present T cell receptor (beta chain) was sequenced within a study of spatial heterogeneity in lung cancer. Study-level background: In the raw reads, each unique TCR and UMI combination was present more than ten times on average. Study outcomes and limitations: Whereas they appeared in blood less at follow-up, ubiquitous expanded tumor TCRs appeared there more at resection.

This CDR3 region has 16 residues. V dropped 7 bases and J dropped 0; count of bases not matched to a gene: 10. The germline CDR1 and CDR2 sequences are DFQATT and SNEGSKA (reference sequence). Time point here: sample taken at primary tumor resection. Samples were obtained from some 70 donors, all untreated early-stage non-small cell lung cancer patients. The sequenced material consisted of unsorted whole RNA from tumor, nontumor lung or frozen PBMC. TCRdb called the 5' RACE reads again in MiXCR, with one record for every CDR3 protein. Of fewer than 65,000 distinct CDR3 sequences listed, roughly 6.6% are singletons. To note about this clonotype: The antigen remains unidentified.

The sequences come from PBMCs, collected at surgery. This TCR derives from a female donor with early-stage non-small cell lung cancer. The rearrangement links TRBV20-1 to TRBJ1-5; TRBD1 matches 9 bases. The CDR3 DNA follows: TGCAGTGTTGGGGACAGGGATCCCTATAGCAATCAGCCCCAGCATTTT. Encoded protein: CSVGDRDPYSNQPQHF.